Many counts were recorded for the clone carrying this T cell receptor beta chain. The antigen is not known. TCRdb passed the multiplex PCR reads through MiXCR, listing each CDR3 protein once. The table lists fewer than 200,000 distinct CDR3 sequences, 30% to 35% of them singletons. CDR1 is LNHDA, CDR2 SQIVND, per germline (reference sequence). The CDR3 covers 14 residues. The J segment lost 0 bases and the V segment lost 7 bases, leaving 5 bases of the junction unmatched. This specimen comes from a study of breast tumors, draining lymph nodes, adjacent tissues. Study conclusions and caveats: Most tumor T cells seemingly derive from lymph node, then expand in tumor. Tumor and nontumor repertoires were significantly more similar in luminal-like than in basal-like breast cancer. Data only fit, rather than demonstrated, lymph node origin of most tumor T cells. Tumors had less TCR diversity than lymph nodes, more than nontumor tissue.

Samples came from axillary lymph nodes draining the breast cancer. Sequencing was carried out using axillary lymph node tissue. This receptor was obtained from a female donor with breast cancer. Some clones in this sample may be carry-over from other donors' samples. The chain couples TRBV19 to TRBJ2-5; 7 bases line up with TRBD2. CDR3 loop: CASKHSGDQETQYF. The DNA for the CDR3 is TGTGCCAGTAAACACAGCGGGGACCAAGAGACCCAGTACTTC.